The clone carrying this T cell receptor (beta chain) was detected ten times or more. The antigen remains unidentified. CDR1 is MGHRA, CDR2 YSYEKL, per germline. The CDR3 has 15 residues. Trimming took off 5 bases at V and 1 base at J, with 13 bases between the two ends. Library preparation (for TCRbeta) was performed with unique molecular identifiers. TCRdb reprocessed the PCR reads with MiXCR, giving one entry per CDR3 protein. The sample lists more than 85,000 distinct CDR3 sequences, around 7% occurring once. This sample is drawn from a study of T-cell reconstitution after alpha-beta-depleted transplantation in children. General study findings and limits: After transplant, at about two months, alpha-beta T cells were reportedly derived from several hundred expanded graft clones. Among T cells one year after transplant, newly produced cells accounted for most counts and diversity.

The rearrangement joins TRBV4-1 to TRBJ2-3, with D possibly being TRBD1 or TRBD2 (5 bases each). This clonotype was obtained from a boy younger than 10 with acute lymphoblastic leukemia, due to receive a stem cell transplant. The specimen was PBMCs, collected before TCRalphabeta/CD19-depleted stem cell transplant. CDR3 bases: TGCGCCAGCAGCGGCCCCCGAGGGGGCACAGATACGCAGTATTTT. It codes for CASSGPRGGTDTQYF.